The present entry profiles one T cell receptor beta chain with its context. The V gene end was trimmed by 5 bases and the J gene end by 6 bases; junction bases not matched to a gene: 7. The CDR3 spans 14 residues. Germline CDR1 is SEHNR and CDR2 is FQNEAQ (reference sequence). TCRdb's table, derived via immunoSEQ multiplex PCR, lists solely in-frame clones and lacks some. The data show 250,000 or so clones, approximately 90% seen once. The sample comes from a study of blood T cell repertoires in COVID-19. The sequence derives from a man in his thirties or forties with COVID-19, enrolled during active disease. The sequenced sample consisted of peripheral blood. This chain joins TRBV7-9 and TRBJ1-5, with TRBD1 matching over 7 bases. CDR3 loop: CASSTTGVSQPQHF. The CDR3 nucleotides are TGTGCCAGCAGCACTACAGGGGTTAGTCAGCCCCAGCATTTT.